The 8 T cell receptor beta chains below come from one sample, sequenced in a study of cytomegalovirus exposure and HLA in healthy donors. The PCR employed 60 Vbeta primers together with 13 Jbeta primers. Profiling relied on immunoSEQ multiplex PCR, and the TCRdb table lists in-frame clones only, not all of them. Of around 110,000 clones detected, over 50% appear once; the ten largest clones hold roughly 8.6%. Sequenced material: PBMCs. The receptors were sampled from a middle-aged woman in good health and CMV-seropositive.

This sequence joins TRBV5-1 and TRBJ1-2; 7 bases match TRBD1. V lost 4 bases and J lost 2; bases outside the gene matches: 5. Germline V gene lookup returns CDR1 SGHRS and CDR2 YFSETQ. This CDR3 comprises 14 residues. CDR3 region: CASSADRANYGYTF. DNA of the CDR3: TGCGCCAGCAGCGCCGACAGGGCGAACTATGGCTACACCTTC. The full variable domain, completed using reference TRBV5-1 and TRBJ1-2, is KAGVTQTPRYLIKTRGQQVTLSCSPISGHRSVSWYQQTPGQGLQFLFEYFSETQRNKGNFPGRFSGRQFSNSRSEMNVSTLELGDSALYLCASSADRANYGYTFGSGTRLTVV.

J is TRBJ2-7 and V is TRBV13, with 8 bases lining up with TRBD2. The germline gives CDR1 PRHDT, CDR2 FYEKMQ (reference sequence). Trimming cost V 1 base and J 5 bases; bases outside gene matches: 1. This CDR3 comprises 13 residues. CDR3 loop: CASSLAGRDEQYF. For the CDR3, the DNA is TGTGCCAGCAGCTTAGCCGGGAGGGACGAGCAGTACTTC.

The chain has TRBV6-6 and TRBJ2-7; D gene uncertain. Germline V gene data show CDR1 as MNHNY and CDR2 as SVGAGI (reference sequence). V lost 1 base to trimming and J lost 1 base, with 11 bases between them. This CDR3 region has 15 residues. The chain's CDR3 is CASSYWRSPSYEQYF. The DNA for the CDR3 is TGTGCCAGCAGTTACTGGCGGAGTCCGTCCTACGAGCAGTACTTC.

The chain employs TRBV7-2 and TRBJ2-1; D possibly corresponds to TRBD2 (7 bases). Germline CDR1 reads SGHTA; CDR2 reads FQGNSA. CDR3 size: 15 residues. V gave up 5 bases and J gave up 3 bases, with 14 bases separating them. The CDR3 loop is CASSQGTNLYNEQFF. CDR3 nucleotide sequence: TGTGCCAGCAGCCAGGGGACTAACCTCTACAATGAGCAGTTCTTC.

V is TRBV19 and J is TRBJ2-7, with a tentative D call TRBD2 (6 bases). CDR1 and CDR2 from the germline V gene are LNHDA and SQIVND (reference sequence). The CDR3 has 17 amino acids. Deletions cut 4 bases from V and 0 bases from J, with 19 bases between. The CDR3 spells CASSRSEGSLHSYEQYF. In DNA, the CDR3 is TGTGCCAGTAGTAGGTCGGAGGGATCACTCCACTCCTACGAGCAGTACTTC.

The chain uses TRBV18 and TRBJ2-1, with D tentatively TRBD2 (6 bases). The CDR3 totals 14 residues. Germline V lookup: CDR1 KGHSH, CDR2 LQKENI. V was cut by 3 bases and J by 8 bases, with 14 bases left in between. CDR3: CASSPGLSLDEQFF. CDR3 bases: TGTGCCAGCTCACCCGGACTAAGCCTCGATGAGCAGTTCTTC.

In its sample, this clone was seen a few times. The chain links TRBV19 to TRBJ1-5; 7 bases align to TRBD1. Trimming at V came to 1 base and at J to 6 bases, leaving 6 bases not matched to a gene. In germline, CDR1 is LNHDA, CDR2 SQIVND (reference sequence). CDR3 length: 15 amino acids. The CDR3 region is CASSIVWAGGQPQHF. CDR3 DNA sequence: TGTGCCAGTAGTATAGTTTGGGCAGGGGGTCAGCCCCAGCATTTT.

The chain links TRBV5-1 to TRBJ2-7; 14 nucleotides align to TRBD2. Trimming removed 5 bases from V and 5 bases from J; junction bases left unmatched: 6. Per germline, CDR1 SGHRS and CDR2 YFSETQ. This CDR3 region has 15 residues. The CDR3 spells CASSSTSGRANEQYF. CDR3 DNA: TGCGCCAGCAGTTCGACTAGCGGGAGGGCAAACGAGCAGTACTTC.